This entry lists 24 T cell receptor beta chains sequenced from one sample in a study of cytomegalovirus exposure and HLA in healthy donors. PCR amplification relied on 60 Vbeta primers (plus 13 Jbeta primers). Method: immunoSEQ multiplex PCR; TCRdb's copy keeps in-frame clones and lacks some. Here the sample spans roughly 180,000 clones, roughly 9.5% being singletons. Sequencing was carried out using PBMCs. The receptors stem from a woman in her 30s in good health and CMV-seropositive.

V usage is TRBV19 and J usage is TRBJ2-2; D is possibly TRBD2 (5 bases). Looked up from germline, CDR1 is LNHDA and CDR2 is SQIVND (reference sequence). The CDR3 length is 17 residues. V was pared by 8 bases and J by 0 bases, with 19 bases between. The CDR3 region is CASRLRPGTTNTGELFF. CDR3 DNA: TGTGCCAGTCGCCTCCGACCGGGAACAACGAACACCGGGGAGCTGTTTTTT.

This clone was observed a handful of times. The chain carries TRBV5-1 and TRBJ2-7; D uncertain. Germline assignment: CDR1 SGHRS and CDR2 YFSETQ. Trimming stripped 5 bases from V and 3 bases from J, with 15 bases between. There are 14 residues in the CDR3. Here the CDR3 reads CASSLFPPDYEQYF. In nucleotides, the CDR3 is TGCGCCAGCAGTCTTTTCCCCCCAGACTACGAGCAGTACTTC. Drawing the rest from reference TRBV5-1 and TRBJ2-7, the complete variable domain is KAGVTQTPRYLIKTRGQQVTLSCSPISGHRSVSWYQQTPGQGLQFLFEYFSETQRNKGNFPGRFSGRQFSNSRSEMNVSTLELGDSALYLCASSLFPPDYEQYFGPGTRLTVT.

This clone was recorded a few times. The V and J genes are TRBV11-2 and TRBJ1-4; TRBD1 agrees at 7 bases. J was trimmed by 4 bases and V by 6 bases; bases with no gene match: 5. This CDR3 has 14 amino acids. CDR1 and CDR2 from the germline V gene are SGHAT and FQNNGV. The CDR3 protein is CASSSGQDNEKLFF. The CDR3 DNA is TGTGCCAGCAGTTCCGGACAGGATAATGAAAAACTGTTTTTT.

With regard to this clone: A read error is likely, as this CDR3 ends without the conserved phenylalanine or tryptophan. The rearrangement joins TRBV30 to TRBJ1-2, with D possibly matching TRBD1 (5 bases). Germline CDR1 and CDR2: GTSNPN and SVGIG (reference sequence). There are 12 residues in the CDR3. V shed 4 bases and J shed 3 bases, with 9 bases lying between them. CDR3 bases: TGTGCCTGGACTCCGGGACACTATGGCTACACCCTC. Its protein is CAWTPGHYGYTL.

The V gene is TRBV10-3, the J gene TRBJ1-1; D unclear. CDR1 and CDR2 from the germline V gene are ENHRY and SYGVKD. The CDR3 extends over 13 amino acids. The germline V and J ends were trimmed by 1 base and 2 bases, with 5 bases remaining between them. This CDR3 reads CAISEWTNTEAFF. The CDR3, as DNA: TGTGCCATCAGTGAGTGGACTAACACTGAAGCTTTCTTT.

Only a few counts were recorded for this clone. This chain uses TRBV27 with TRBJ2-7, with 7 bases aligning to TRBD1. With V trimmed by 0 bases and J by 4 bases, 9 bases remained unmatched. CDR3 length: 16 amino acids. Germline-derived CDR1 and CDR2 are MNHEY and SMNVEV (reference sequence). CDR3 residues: CASSLSTARGIYEQYF. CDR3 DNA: TGTGCCAGCAGTTTATCGACGGCCAGGGGGATATACGAGCAGTACTTC.

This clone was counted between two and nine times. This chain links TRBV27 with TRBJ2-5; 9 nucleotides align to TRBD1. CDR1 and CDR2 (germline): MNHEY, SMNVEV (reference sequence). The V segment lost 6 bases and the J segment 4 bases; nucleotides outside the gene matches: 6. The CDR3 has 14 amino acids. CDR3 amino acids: CASRLRTGVETQYF. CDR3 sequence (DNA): TGTGCCAGCAGACTCCGGACAGGGGTAGAGACCCAGTACTTC.

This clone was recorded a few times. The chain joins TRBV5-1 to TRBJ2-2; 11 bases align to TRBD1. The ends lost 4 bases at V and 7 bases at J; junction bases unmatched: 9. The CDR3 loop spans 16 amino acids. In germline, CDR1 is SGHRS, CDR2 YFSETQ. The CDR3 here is CASSPEGQGGIGELFF. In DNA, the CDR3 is TGCGCCAGCAGCCCCGAGGGACAGGGGGGGATCGGGGAGCTGTTTTTT. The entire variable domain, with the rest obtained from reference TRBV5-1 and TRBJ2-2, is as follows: KAGVTQTPRYLIKTRGQQVTLSCSPISGHRSVSWYQQTPGQGLQFLFEYFSETQRNKGNFPGRFSGRQFSNSRSEMNVSTLELGDSALYLCASSPEGQGGIGELFFGEGSRLTVL.

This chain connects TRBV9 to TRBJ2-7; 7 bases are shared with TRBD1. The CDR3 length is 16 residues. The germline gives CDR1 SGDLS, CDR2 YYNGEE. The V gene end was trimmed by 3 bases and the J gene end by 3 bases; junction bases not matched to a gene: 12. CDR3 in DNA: TGTGCCAGCAGCGCCGGGACCGGGACAGAGAGCTACGAGCAGTACTTC. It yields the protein CASSAGTGTESYEQYF.

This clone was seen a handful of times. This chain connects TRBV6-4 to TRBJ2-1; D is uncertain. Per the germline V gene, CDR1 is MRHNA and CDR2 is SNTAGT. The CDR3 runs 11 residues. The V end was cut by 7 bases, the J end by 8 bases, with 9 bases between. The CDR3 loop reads CASIQEDEQFF. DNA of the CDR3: TGTGCCAGCATCCAAGAGGATGAGCAGTTCTTC.

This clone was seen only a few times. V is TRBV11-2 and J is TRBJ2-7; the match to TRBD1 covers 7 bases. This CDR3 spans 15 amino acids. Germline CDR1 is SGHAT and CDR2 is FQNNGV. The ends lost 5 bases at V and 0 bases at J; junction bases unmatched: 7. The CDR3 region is CASSPQGDHSYEQYF. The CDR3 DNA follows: TGTGCCAGCAGCCCCCAGGGGGACCACTCCTACGAGCAGTACTTC.

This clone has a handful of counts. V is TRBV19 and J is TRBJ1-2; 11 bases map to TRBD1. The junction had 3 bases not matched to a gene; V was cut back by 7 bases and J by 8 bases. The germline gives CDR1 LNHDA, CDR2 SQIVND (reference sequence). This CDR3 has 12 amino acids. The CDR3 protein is CASTGQGGGYTF. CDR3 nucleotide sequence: TGTGCCAGTACGGGACAGGGGGGCGGCTACACCTTC. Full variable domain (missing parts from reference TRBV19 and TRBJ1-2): DGGITQSPKYLFRKEGQNVTLSCEQNLNHDAMYWYRQDPGQGLRLIYYSQIVNDFQKGDIAEGYSVSREKKESFPLTVTSAQKNPTAFYLCASTGQGGGYTFGSGTRLTVV.

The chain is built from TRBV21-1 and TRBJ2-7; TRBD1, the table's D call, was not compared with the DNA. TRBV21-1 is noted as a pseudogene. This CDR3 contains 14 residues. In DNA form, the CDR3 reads TGTGCCAGCATAGAACCGGGACAGGGTTCCGAGCAGTACTTC. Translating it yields CASIEPGQGSEQYF.

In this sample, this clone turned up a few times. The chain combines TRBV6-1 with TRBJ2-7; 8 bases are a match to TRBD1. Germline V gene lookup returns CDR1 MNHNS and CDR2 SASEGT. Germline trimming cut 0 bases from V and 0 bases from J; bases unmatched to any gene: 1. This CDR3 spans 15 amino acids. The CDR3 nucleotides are TGTGCCAGCAGTGAAGCCACAGGGGGCTCCTACGAGCAGTACTTC. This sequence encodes CASSEATGGSYEQYF.

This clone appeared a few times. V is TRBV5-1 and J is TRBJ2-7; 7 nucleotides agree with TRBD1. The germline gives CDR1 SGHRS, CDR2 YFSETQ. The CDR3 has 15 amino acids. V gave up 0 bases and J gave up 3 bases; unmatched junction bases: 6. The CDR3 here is CASSLARDRGYEQYF. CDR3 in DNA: TGCGCCAGCAGCTTGGCCCGGGACAGAGGCTACGAGCAGTACTTC.

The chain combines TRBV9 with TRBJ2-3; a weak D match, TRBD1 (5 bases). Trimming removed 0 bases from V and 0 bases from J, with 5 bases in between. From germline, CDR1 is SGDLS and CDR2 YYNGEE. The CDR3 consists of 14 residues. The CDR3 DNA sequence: TGTGCCAGCAGCGTAGAGGGGAGCACAGATACGCAGTATTTT. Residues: CASSVEGSTDTQYF.

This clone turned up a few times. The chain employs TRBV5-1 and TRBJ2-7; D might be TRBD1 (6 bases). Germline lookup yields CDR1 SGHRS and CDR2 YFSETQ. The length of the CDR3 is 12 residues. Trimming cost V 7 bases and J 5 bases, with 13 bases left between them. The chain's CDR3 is CASGTPGNEQYF. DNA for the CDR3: TGCGCCAGCGGGACACCCGGGAACGAGCAGTACTTC.

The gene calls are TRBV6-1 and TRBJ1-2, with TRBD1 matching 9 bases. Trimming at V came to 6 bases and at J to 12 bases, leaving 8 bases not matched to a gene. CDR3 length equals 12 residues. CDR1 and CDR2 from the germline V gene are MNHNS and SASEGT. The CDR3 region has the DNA TGTGCCAGCAGCTTCTACAGGGGGCAGGACACCTTC. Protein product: CASSFYRGQDTF.

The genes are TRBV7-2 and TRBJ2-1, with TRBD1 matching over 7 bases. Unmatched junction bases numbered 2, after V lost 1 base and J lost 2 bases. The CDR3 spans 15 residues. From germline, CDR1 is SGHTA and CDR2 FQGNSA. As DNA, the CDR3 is TGTGCCAGCAGCTTAGGGGACAGACCCTACAATGAGCAGTTCTTC. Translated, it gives CASSLGDRPYNEQFF.

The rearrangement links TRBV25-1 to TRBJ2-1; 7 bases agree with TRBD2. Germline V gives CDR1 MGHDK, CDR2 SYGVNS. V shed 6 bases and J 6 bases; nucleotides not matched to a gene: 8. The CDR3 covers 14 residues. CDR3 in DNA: TGTGCCAGCAGCTCGGCGGGAGATAGCAATGAGCAGTTCTTC. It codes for CASSSAGDSNEQFF.

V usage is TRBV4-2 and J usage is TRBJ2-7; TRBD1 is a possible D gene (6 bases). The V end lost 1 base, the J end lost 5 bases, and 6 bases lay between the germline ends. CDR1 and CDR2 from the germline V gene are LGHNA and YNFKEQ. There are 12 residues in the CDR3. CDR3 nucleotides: TGTGCCAGCAGCCAAGGGACAGACGAGCAGTACTTC. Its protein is CASSQGTDEQYF.

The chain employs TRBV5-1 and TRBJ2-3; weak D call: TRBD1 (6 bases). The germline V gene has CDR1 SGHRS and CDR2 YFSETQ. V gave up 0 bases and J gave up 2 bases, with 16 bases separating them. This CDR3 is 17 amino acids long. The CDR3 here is CASSLVGGQTYTDTQYF. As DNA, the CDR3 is TGCGCCAGCAGCTTGGTTGGAGGACAGACTTACACAGATACGCAGTATTTT. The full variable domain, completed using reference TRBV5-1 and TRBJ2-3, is KAGVTQTPRYLIKTRGQQVTLSCSPISGHRSVSWYQQTPGQGLQFLFEYFSETQRNKGNFPGRFSGRQFSNSRSEMNVSTLELGDSALYLCASSLVGGQTYTDTQYFGPGTRLTVL.

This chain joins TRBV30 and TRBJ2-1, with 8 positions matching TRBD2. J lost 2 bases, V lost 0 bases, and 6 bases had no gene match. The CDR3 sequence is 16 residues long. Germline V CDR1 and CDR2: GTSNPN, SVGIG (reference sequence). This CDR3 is CAWSVEAGGPYNEQFF. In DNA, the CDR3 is TGTGCCTGGAGTGTAGAGGCGGGAGGCCCCTACAATGAGCAGTTCTTC.

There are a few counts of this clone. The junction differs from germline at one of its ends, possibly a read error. CDR3 nucleotide sequence: TGTGCCAGTAGTATCCGGCAGGGGGATGGCTACCCCTTC. This sequence encodes CASSIRQGDGYPF. The V and J genes are TRBV19 and TRBJ1-2; 7 bases fit TRBD1. This CDR3 has 13 residues. Germline V gives CDR1 LNHDA, CDR2 SQIVND (reference sequence).